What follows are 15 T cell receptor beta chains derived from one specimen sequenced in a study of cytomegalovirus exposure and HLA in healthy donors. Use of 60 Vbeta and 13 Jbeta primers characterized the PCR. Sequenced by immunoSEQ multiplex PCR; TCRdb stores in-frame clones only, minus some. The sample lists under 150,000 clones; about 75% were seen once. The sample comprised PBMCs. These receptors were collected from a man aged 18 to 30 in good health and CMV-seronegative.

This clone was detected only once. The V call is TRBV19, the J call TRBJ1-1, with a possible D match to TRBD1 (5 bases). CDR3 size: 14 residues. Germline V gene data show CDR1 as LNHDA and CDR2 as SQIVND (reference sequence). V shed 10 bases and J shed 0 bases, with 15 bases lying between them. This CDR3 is CATSDSSMNTEAFF. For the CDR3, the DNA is TGTGCCACCTCAGACAGTAGTATGAACACTGAAGCTTTCTTT.

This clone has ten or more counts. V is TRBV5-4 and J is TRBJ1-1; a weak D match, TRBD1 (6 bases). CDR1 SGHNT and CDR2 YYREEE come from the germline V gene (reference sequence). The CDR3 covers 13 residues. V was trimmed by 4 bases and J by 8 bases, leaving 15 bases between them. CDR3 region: CASSRARTEEAFF. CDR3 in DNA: TGTGCCAGCAGCAGAGCGAGGACAGAGGAAGCTTTCTTT. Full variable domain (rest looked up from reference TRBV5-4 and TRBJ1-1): ETGVTQSPTHLIKTRGQQVTLRCSSQSGHNTVSWYQQALGQGPQFIFQYYREEENGRGNFPPRFSGLQFPNYSSELNVNALELDDSALYLCASSRARTEEAFFGQGTRLTVV.

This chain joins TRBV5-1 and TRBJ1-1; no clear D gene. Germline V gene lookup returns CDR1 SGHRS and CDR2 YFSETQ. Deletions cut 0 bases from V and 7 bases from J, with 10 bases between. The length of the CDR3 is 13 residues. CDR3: CASSLGADSEAFF. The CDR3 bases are TGCGCCAGCAGCTTGGGTGCGGATAGTGAAGCTTTCTTT. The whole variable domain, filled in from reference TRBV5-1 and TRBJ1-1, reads KAGVTQTPRYLIKTRGQQVTLSCSPISGHRSVSWYQQTPGQGLQFLFEYFSETQRNKGNFPGRFSGRQFSNSRSEMNVSTLELGDSALYLCASSLGADSEAFFGQGTRLTVV.

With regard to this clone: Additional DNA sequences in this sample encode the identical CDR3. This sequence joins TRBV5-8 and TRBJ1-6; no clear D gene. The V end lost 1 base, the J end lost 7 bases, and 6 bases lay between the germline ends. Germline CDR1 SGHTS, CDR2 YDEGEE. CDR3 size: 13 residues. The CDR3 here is CASSLSSNSPLHF. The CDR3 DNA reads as TGTGCCAGCAGCTTGTCGTCGAATTCACCCCTCCACTTT.

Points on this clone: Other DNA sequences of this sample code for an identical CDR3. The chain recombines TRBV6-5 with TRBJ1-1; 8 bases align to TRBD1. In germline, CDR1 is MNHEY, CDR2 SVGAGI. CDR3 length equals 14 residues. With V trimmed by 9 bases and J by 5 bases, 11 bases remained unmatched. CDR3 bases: TGTGCCAGTAGGGGAACAGGGGGAGGAACTGAAGCTTTCTTT. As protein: CASRGTGGGTEAFF.

The CDR3 DNA sequence: TGCGCCAGCAGCTTGAGTAGCTTCTTTAGCAATCAGCCCCAGCATTTT. This translates into CASSLSSFFSNQPQHF. The gene calls are TRBV5-1 and TRBJ1-5; D unclear. The CDR3 consists of 16 residues. The ends were cut back, 1 base at V and 0 bases at J, with 11 bases in the middle. Per the germline V gene, CDR1 is SGHRS and CDR2 is YFSETQ.

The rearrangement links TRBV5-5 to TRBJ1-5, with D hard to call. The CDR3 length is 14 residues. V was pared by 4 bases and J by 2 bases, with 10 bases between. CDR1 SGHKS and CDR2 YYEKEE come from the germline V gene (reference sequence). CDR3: CASSRPGGNQPQHF. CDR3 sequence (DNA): TGTGCCAGCAGCCGCCCGGGAGGCAATCAGCCCCAGCATTTT.

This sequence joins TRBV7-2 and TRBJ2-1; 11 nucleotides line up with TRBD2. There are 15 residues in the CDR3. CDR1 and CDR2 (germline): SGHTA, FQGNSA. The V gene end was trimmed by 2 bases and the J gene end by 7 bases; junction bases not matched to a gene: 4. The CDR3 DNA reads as TGTGCCAGCAGCTTATCTAGCGGGAGGCGGAATGAGCAGTTCTTC. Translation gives CASSLSSGRRNEQFF.

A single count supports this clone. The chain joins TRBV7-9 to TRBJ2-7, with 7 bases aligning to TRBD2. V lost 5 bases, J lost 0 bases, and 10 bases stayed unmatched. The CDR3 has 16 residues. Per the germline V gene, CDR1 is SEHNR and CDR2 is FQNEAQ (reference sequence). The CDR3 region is CASSQIGRSLSYEQYF. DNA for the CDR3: TGTGCCAGCAGCCAGATCGGGAGGTCGCTCTCCTACGAGCAGTACTTC.

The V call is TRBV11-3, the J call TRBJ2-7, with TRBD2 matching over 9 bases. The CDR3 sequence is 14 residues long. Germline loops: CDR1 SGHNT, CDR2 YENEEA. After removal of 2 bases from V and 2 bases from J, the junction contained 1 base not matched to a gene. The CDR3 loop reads CASSLSGRTYEQYF. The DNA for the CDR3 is TGTGCCAGCAGCTTAAGCGGGAGGACCTACGAGCAGTACTTC.

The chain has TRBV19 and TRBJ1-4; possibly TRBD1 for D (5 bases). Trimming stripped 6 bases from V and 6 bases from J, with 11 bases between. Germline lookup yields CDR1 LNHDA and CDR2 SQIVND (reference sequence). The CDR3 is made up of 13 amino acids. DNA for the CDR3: TGTGCCAGTAGGGGGCGCGCAGATGAAAAACTGTTTTTT. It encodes CASRGRADEKLFF. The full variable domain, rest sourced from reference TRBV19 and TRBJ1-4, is DGGITQSPKYLFRKEGQNVTLSCEQNLNHDAMYWYRQDPGQGLRLIYYSQIVNDFQKGDIAEGYSVSREKKESFPLTVTSAQKNPTAFYLCASRGRADEKLFFGSGTQLSVL.

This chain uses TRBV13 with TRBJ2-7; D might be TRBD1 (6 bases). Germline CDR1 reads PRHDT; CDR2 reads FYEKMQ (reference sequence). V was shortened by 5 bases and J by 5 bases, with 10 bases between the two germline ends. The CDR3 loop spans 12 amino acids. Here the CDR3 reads CASSHNRDEQYF. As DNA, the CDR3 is TGTGCCAGCAGCCATAACAGGGACGAGCAGTACTTC.

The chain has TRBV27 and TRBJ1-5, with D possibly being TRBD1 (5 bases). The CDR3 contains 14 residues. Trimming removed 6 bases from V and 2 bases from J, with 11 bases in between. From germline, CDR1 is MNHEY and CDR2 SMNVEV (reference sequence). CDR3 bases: TGTGCCAGCAGGGGGCGCGGGGGCAATCAGCCCCAGCATTTT. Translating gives CASRGRGGNQPQHF.

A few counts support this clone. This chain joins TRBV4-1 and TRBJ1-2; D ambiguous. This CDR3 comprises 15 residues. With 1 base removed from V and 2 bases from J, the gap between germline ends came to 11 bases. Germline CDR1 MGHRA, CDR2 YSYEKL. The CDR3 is CASSQVVATNYGYTF. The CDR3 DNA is TGCGCCAGCAGCCAAGTAGTAGCCACCAACTATGGCTACACCTTC.

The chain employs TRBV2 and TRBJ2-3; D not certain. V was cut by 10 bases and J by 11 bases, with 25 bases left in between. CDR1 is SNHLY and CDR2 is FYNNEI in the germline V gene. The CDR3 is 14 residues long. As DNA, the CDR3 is TGTGCCATTCTGGTGGGCCCCGACACGCAGTGGCAGTATTTT. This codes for CAILVGPDTQWQYF.